The 29 T cell receptor beta chains presented below share a single source sample, sequenced in a study of blood T cell repertoires in COVID-19. The repertoire was sequenced with immunoSEQ multiplex PCR; TCRdb's copy has only in-frame clones and lacks some. The sample has about 140,000 clones, around 87% seen once. The specimen sequenced was PBMCs or T cells enriched from blood (not recorded which). The receptors were sampled from a man aged 60 to 75 who had recovered from COVID-19.

This sequence joins TRBV5-1 and TRBJ2-5, with D unclear. Germline CDR1 is SGHRS and CDR2 is YFSETQ. The CDR3 is 13 residues long. V dropped 0 bases and J dropped 2 bases, with 5 bases sitting between them. CDR3 in DNA: TGCGCCAGCAGCTTGGGAACTCAAGAGACCCAGTACTTC. Protein product: CASSLGTQETQYF. Complete variable domain (other parts from reference TRBV5-1 and TRBJ2-5): KAGVTQTPRYLIKTRGQQVTLSCSPISGHRSVSWYQQTPGQGLQFLFEYFSETQRNKGNFPGRFSGRQFSNSRSEMNVSTLELGDSALYLCASSLGTQETQYFGPGTRLLVL.

This chain's CDR3 is CASSLGQGGVGDTEAFF. In DNA, the CDR3 is TGTGCCAGCAGCTTAGGCCAAGGGGGAGTGGGGGACACTGAAGCTTTCTTT. The chain recombines TRBV11-2 with TRBJ1-1, with TRBD1 as a possible D gene (6 bases). Germline loops: CDR1 SGHAT, CDR2 FQNNGV. Between the trimmed V and J ends, which lost 1 base and 3 bases, there was a span of 18 bases. This CDR3 region has 17 residues.

This chain uses TRBV18 with TRBJ2-5; D unclear. The CDR3 is 12 amino acids. Trimming took 5 bases from V and 5 from J, leaving 9 bases between them. From germline, CDR1 is KGHSH and CDR2 LQKENI. The CDR3 region has the DNA TGTGCCAGCTCAGCGGCAGAGGAGACCCAGTACTTC. It encodes CASSAAEETQYF. Drawing the rest from reference TRBV18 and TRBJ2-5, the complete variable domain is NAGVMQNPRHLVRRRGQEARLRCSPMKGHSHVYWYRQLPEEGLKFMVYLQKENIIDESGMPKERFSAEFPKEGPSILRIQQVVRGDSAAYFCASSAAEETQYFGPGTRLLVL.

The V and J genes are TRBV5-1 and TRBJ2-3; 16 bases are a match to TRBD2. CDR1 SGHRS and CDR2 YFSETQ come from the germline V gene. CDR3 length: 17 residues. J was trimmed by 2 bases and V by 4 bases; bases with no gene match: 4. DNA of the CDR3: TGCGCCAGCAGCCGGGGACTAGCGGGGGGGTCCACAGATACGCAGTATTTT. It translates to CASSRGLAGGSTDTQYF.

The gene calls are TRBV2 and TRBJ2-1; D possibly corresponds to TRBD2 (6 bases). Deletions cut 7 bases from V and 1 base from J, with 14 bases between. Germline-derived CDR1 and CDR2 are SNHLY and FYNNEI. CDR3 length equals 15 residues. The CDR3 bases are TGTGCCAGCACTCCCACTCGGGGGTCCTACAATGAGCAGTTCTTC. Its protein is CASTPTRGSYNEQFF.

This clone was observed a few times. The CDR3 DNA follows: TGTGCCAGCAGTTTCAGGGGCTACGAGCAGTACTTC. Encoded protein: CASSFRGYEQYF. V and J are TRBV28 and TRBJ2-7, with D maybe TRBD1 (6 bases). The V end lost 3 bases, the J end lost 3 bases, and 6 bases lay between the germline ends. The CDR3 is made up of 12 amino acids. CDR1 and CDR2 (germline): MDHEN, SYDVKM.

This clone was counted a single time. V gene TRBV19 combines with J gene TRBJ2-7; perhaps TRBD1 as D (5 bases). The CDR3 totals 13 residues. Trimming removed 7 bases at V and 2 bases at J, with 12 bases between. CDR1 and CDR2 from the germline V gene are LNHDA and SQIVND (reference sequence). The chain's CDR3 is CASIARDTYEQYF. CDR3 nucleotides: TGTGCCAGTATAGCCAGGGATACCTACGAGCAGTACTTC.

The chain couples TRBV7-9 to TRBJ1-2; TRBD1 aligns across 9 bases. V lost 0 bases to trimming and J lost 8 bases; unmatched junction nucleotides: 4. Germline CDR1 is SEHNR and CDR2 is FQNEAQ (reference sequence). CDR3 length: 14 amino acids. DNA for the CDR3: TGTGCCAGCAGCTTAGCCGGGGACAGGGTAGGCTACACCTTC. Its translation is CASSLAGDRVGYTF. Full variable domain (outside the CDR3, taken from reference TRBV7-9 and TRBJ1-2): DTGVSQNPRHKITKRGQNVTFRCDPISEHNRLYWYRQTLGQGPEFLTYFQNEAQLEKSRLLSDRFSAERPKGSFSTLEIQRTEQGDSAMYLCASSLAGDRVGYTFGSGTRLTVV.

This chain connects TRBV30 to TRBJ1-5, with D possibly being TRBD1 (5 bases). The germline V gene has CDR1 GTSNPN and CDR2 SVGIG (reference sequence). CDR3 length equals 13 residues. Trimming removed 2 bases from V and 7 bases from J, with 12 bases in between. CDR3 bases: TGTGCCTGGAGTTTCAGGGCCGGGCAGCCCCAGCATTTT. Its translation: CAWSFRAGQPQHF.

This chain joins TRBV7-8 and TRBJ2-1; TRBD2 matches 7 bases. This CDR3 spans 14 amino acids. The V segment lost 5 bases and the J segment 8 bases; nucleotides outside the gene matches: 9. From germline, CDR1 is SGHVS and CDR2 FQNEAQ. CDR3 DNA: TGTGCCAGCAGCCTCTCACTAGCGAACGATGAGCAGTTCTTC. This encodes CASSLSLANDEQFF.

The chain links TRBV4-2 to TRBJ1-3, with D maybe TRBD1 (5 bases). The CDR3 is 16 amino acids. Per the germline V gene, CDR1 is LGHNA and CDR2 is YNFKEQ. The V and J ends lost 0 bases and 0 bases respectively, with 9 bases between them. CDR3 loop: CASSQDWGGSGNTIYF. The CDR3 DNA reads TGTGCCAGCAGCCAAGATTGGGGCGGCTCTGGAAACACCATATATTTT.

The gene calls are TRBV7-6 and TRBJ1-4, with 8 bases that match TRBD1. The CDR3 spans 15 residues. CDR1 is SGHVS, CDR2 FNYEAQ, per germline. J lost 5 bases, V lost 4 bases, and 6 bases had no gene match. The DNA of the CDR3 is TGTGCCAGCAGCTACCGGACAGGGCTAAATGAAAAACTGTTTTTT. This sequence encodes CASSYRTGLNEKLFF.

The chain employs TRBV5-5 and TRBJ1-3; no clear D gene. Per germline, CDR1 SGHKS and CDR2 YYEKEE (reference sequence). The V end was cut by 1 base, the J end by 9 bases, with 20 bases between. The CDR3 spans 16 residues. The CDR3 sequence: CASSLNLGITRGTIYF. DNA of the CDR3: TGTGCCAGCAGCTTGAATCTTGGAATCACGCGGGGCACCATATATTTT.

This chain connects TRBV27 to TRBJ1-1; 7 bases are a match to TRBD1. With V trimmed by 3 bases and J by 9 bases, 10 bases remained unmatched. Per the germline V gene, CDR1 is MNHEY and CDR2 is SMNVEV (reference sequence). The CDR3 totals 14 residues. Written as DNA, the CDR3 is TGTGCCAGCAGTTTCACGGGTACAGGGGTGAAAGCTTTCTTT. Protein sequence: CASSFTGTGVKAFF.

The chain employs TRBV2 and TRBJ2-6, with D hard to call. Trimming took off 7 bases at V and 2 bases at J, with 9 bases between the two ends. The V gene's germline CDR1 is SNHLY and CDR2 FYNNEI. This CDR3 region has 14 residues. CDR3 region: CASTAVTGANVLTF. The CDR3 bases are TGTGCCAGCACGGCGGTTACTGGGGCCAACGTCCTGACTTTC.

The rearrangement uses TRBV3-1 (or the pseudogene TRBV3-2) and TRBJ1-2, with D perhaps matching TRBD1 (6 bases). This CDR3 has 15 amino acids. The germline CDR1 and CDR2 sequences are LGHDT and YNNKEL (reference sequence). Trimming took off 3 bases at V and 8 bases at J, with 19 bases between the two ends. The DNA of the CDR3 is TGTGCCAGCAGCCAGGGGGCTAGGACAGTGACGGGCTACACCTTC. Translation gives CASSQGARTVTGYTF.

CDR3 sequence: CASSIGTGGTSAYGYTF. CDR3 bases: TGCGCCAGCAGCATCGGGACAGGGGGCACCAGCGCATATGGCTACACCTTC. The chain combines TRBV5-1 with TRBJ1-2; TRBD1 matches at 12 bases. The length of the CDR3 is 17 residues. CDR1 is SGHRS and CDR2 is YFSETQ in the germline V gene. The V gene end was trimmed by 4 bases and the J gene end by 5 bases; junction bases not matched to a gene: 12.

This clone was found a few times. V usage is TRBV27 and J usage is TRBJ1-6; 9 bases are a match to TRBD1. CDR3 size: 15 residues. The V and J ends lost 2 bases and 10 bases, in that order; junction bases with no gene match: 6. The germline CDR1 and CDR2 sequences are MNHEY and SMNVEV (reference sequence). CDR3 sequence (DNA): TGTGCCAGCAGTTTAACCCGACAGGGGGAATCACCCCTCCACTTT. Its translation is CASSLTRQGESPLHF.

The CDR3 nucleotides are TGTGCCAGCAGTTACTGGGACAGGGGGCTTGGCGGGGAGCTGTTTTTT. Amino acid sequence: CASSYWDRGLGGELFF. The V gene is TRBV6-2 or TRBV6-3, the J gene TRBJ2-2; 12 bases fit TRBD1. Germline V gene sequence: CDR1 MNHEY, CDR2 SVGEGT. CDR3 length equals 16 residues. With 1 base clipped from V and 7 bases from J, the junction kept 4 bases outside the gene matches.

This chain links TRBV7-2 with TRBJ2-5; no clear D gene. The CDR3 is 12 amino acids. Germline V lookup: CDR1 SGHTA, CDR2 FQGNSA. V lost 4 bases and J 4 bases, leaving 7 bases between the germline ends. This CDR3 reads CASSSLGETQYF. The CDR3 coding sequence is TGTGCCAGCAGCTCACTTGGAGAGACCCAGTACTTC.

The rearrangement links TRBV2 to TRBJ2-1; 10 bases line up with TRBD2. The CDR3 sequence is 14 residues long. Per the germline V gene, CDR1 is SNHLY and CDR2 is FYNNEI. J gave up 10 bases and V 6 bases, and 9 bases lay outside the gene matches. The CDR3 DNA is TGTGCCAGCAGACGCCTAGCGGGAGAGGGGGAGCAGTTCTTC. This translates into CASRRLAGEGEQFF.

The genes are TRBV19 and TRBJ2-7; tentatively, D is TRBD1 (6 bases). Trimming took off 4 bases at V and 5 bases at J, with 15 bases between the two ends. Germline CDR1 reads LNHDA; CDR2 reads SQIVND (reference sequence). The CDR3 has 14 amino acids. CDR3 nucleotide sequence: TGTGCCAGTAGTAAGGCGGCAGGGGTGGACGAGCAGTACTTC. It encodes CASSKAAGVDEQYF.

The genes are TRBV19 and TRBJ2-2, with D hard to call. V lost 3 bases and J lost 7, with 12 bases in between. From germline, CDR1 is LNHDA and CDR2 SQIVND (reference sequence). This CDR3 comprises 14 residues. DNA of the CDR3: TGTGCCAGTAGTATGTTCCTAGGTGACGGGGAGCTGTTTTTT. The encoded protein is CASSMFLGDGELFF.

This clone was counted a single time. The chain joins TRBV6-4 to TRBJ1-1; the D is unclear. Trimming left V 4 bases short and J 5 bases short, with 14 bases between. Germline V gene lookup returns CDR1 MRHNA and CDR2 SNTAGT. The CDR3 sequence is 14 residues long. The CDR3 spells CASSATITGTEAFF. The CDR3 DNA follows: TGTGCCAGCAGTGCTACAATAACGGGGACTGAAGCTTTCTTT.

The rearrangement joins TRBV5-4 to TRBJ2-7; no clear D gene. Per germline, CDR1 SGHNT and CDR2 YYREEE (reference sequence). The CDR3 consists of 14 residues. With 4 bases removed from V and 4 bases from J, the gap between germline ends came to 15 bases. The CDR3 loop reads CASSNDLEAYEQYF. The DNA for the CDR3 is TGTGCCAGCAGCAACGACCTTGAGGCTTACGAGCAGTACTTC.

The chain joins TRBV10-3 to TRBJ2-5; 7 bases line up with TRBD1. Germline CDR1 and CDR2: ENHRY and SYGVKD. CDR3 size: 15 residues. After removal of 1 base from V and 2 bases from J, the junction contained 4 bases not matched to a gene. This CDR3 is CAISEFGRGQETQYF. The CDR3 DNA reads as TGTGCCATCAGTGAGTTCGGCAGGGGGCAAGAGACCCAGTACTTC.

V gene TRBV7-9 combines with J gene TRBJ2-4; 8 nucleotides agree with TRBD1. CDR3 length: 13 residues. After removal of 5 bases from V and 6 bases from J, the junction contained 3 bases not matched to a gene. From germline, CDR1 is SEHNR and CDR2 FQNEAQ (reference sequence). The CDR3 reads CASSKQGGNIQYF. The CDR3 DNA reads as TGTGCCAGCAGCAAACAGGGGGGAAACATTCAGTACTTC.

The genes are TRBV6-5 and TRBJ2-7; 7 bases are shared with TRBD1. The germline V gene encodes CDR1 MNHEY and CDR2 SVGAGI. The ends lost 5 bases at V and 2 bases at J; junction bases unmatched: 6. There are 14 residues in the CDR3. CDR3 bases: TGTGCCAGCAGTACGGACAGGACCGCCTACGAGCAGTACTTC. Translated: CASSTDRTAYEQYF.

The chain is built from TRBV10-2 and TRBJ1-6; 7 bases align to TRBD1. Germline CDR1 reads WSHSY; CDR2 reads SAAADI. The V gene end was trimmed by 5 bases and the J gene end by 5 bases; junction bases not matched to a gene: 6. This CDR3 contains 15 residues. The CDR3 sequence: CASSKGARNNSPLHF. For the CDR3, the DNA is TGCGCCAGCAGTAAGGGGGCCAGAAATAATTCACCCCTCCACTTT.